These 27 T cell receptor beta chains were all obtained from the same sample, sequenced in a study of T cell repertoires in cytomegalovirus infection. MiXCR was run by TCRdb on the reads, yielding one entry per CDR3 protein. The table lists 700,000 to 900,000 distinct CDR3 sequences, just under 30% of them singletons, with about an eighth in the top ten. The antigens of these receptors remain unknown. The sequences come from cultured CD8+ T cells from PBMCs, collected from culture after CMV antigen stimulation. Receptor source: a human donor in good health (CMV status not recorded). Some clones in this sample may be carry-over from other donors' samples.

In this sample, this clonotype turned up many times. The J gene is TRBJ2-3, the V gene TRBV25-1; 7 bases fit TRBD2. The CDR3 is made up of 15 amino acids. From germline, CDR1 is MGHDK and CDR2 SYGVNS. Losses at the gene ends were 3 bases for V and 1 base for J; bases not matched to a gene: 4. The DNA of the CDR3 is TGTGCCAGCAGTGAGGGTAGCGGGCGCACAGATACGCAGTATTTT. It translates to CASSEGSGRTDTQYF.

This clonotype was detected many times. The chain recombines TRBV7-9 with TRBJ2-2; tentative D call: TRBD2 (7 bases). This CDR3 has 15 residues. Germline V CDR1 and CDR2: SEHNR, FQNEAQ (reference sequence). Trimming pared 5 bases from V and 1 base from J, leaving 11 bases between. As DNA, the CDR3 is TGTGCCAGCAGCAGGGGGGGCCGGAACACCGGGGAGCTGTTTTTT. Amino acid sequence: CASSRGGRNTGELFF.

This clonotype was seen more than once but under ten times. The chain carries TRBV11-2 and TRBJ1-2; perhaps TRBD1 as D (6 bases). This CDR3 has 14 residues. V lost 5 bases and J 4 bases, leaving 14 bases between the germline ends. CDR1 and CDR2 from the germline V gene are SGHAT and FQNNGV. Here the CDR3 DNA reads TGTGCCAGCAGCCACGCAGGGGAGTTCTATGGCTACACCTTC. It translates to CASSHAGEFYGYTF.

This clonotype was seen a few times. The chain is built from TRBV7-2 and TRBJ2-3, with TRBD2 matching 8 bases. CDR3 length: 16 residues. V gave up 8 bases and J gave up 2 bases; unmatched junction bases: 12. CDR1 is SGHTA and CDR2 is FQGNSA in the germline V gene. CDR3 nucleotide sequence: TGTGCCAGCTCCCGTTTAGGCGGGGGGCCCACAGATACGCAGTATTTT. Protein product: CASSRLGGGPTDTQYF.

The chain uses TRBV28 and TRBJ2-7; 7 nucleotides agree with TRBD1. V lost 4 bases and J lost 5; bases outside the gene matches: 5. The CDR3 consists of 13 residues. From germline, CDR1 is MDHEN and CDR2 SYDVKM. CDR3 DNA: TGTGCCAGCAGTTCGACAGGGTTGAACGAGCAGTACGTC. Its translation is CASSSTGLNEQYV.

This clonotype has a handful of counts. V is TRBV20-1 and J is TRBJ2-1; 8 bases are shared with TRBD2. The CDR3 runs 14 residues. The germline gives CDR1 DFQATT, CDR2 SNEGSKA (reference sequence). J lost 0 bases, V lost 5 bases, and 3 bases had no gene match. The CDR3 region is CSARGGFSYNEQFF. The CDR3 coding sequence is TGCAGTGCTCGCGGGGGGTTCTCCTACAATGAGCAGTTCTTC.

V is TRBV4-1 and J is TRBJ2-3, with D possibly called TRBD1 or TRBD2 (5 bases each). There are 16 residues in the CDR3. Between the trimmed V and J ends, which lost 3 bases and 1 base, there was a span of 14 bases. Germline loops: CDR1 MGHRA, CDR2 YSYEKL. CDR3 protein: CASSQDGTTGTDTQYF. The CDR3 nucleotides read TGCGCCAGCAGCCAGGATGGGACGACGGGCACAGATACGCAGTATTTT.

This clonotype was recorded a few times. The CDR3 protein is CASRETGSGYTF. CDR3 bases: TGTGCCAGCAGGGAGACAGGGAGCGGCTACACCTTC. The V and J genes are TRBV25-1 and TRBJ1-2, with 7 bases matching TRBD1. V shed 6 bases, J shed 8 bases, and the junction held 6 bases outside the gene matches. CDR1 MGHDK and CDR2 SYGVNS come from the germline V gene. This CDR3 is 12 amino acids long.

The gene calls are TRBV20-1 and TRBJ2-1, with TRBD1 as a possible D gene (6 bases). The germline V and J ends were trimmed by 0 bases and 5 bases, with 14 bases remaining between them. Per germline, CDR1 DFQATT and CDR2 SNEGSKA (reference sequence). This CDR3 contains 15 residues. This CDR3 reads CSARDSLDSNNEQFF. The CDR3 nucleotides are TGCAGTGCTAGAGATTCTTTGGACAGCAACAATGAGCAGTTCTTC.

This clonotype was counted only a few times. This sequence joins TRBV19 and TRBJ1-2, with TRBD1 identical over 8 bases. The CDR3 covers 14 residues. V was pared by 2 bases and J by 8 bases, with 7 bases of the junction left unmatched. CDR1 is LNHDA, CDR2 SQIVND, per germline (reference sequence). The CDR3 nucleotides are TGTGCCAGTAGTATATCCGGGACAGGAAACGGCTACACCTTC. Protein: CASSISGTGNGYTF.

This chain joins TRBV12-3 or TRBV12-4 and TRBJ2-7; D remains ambiguous. V lost 2 bases to trimming and J lost 6 bases, with 8 bases between them. The CDR3 totals 12 residues. This CDR3 is CASSLLAIEQYF. DNA for the CDR3: TGTGCCAGCAGTTTATTGGCGATCGAGCAGTACTTC.

This clonotype showed up just a few times. The chain employs TRBV7-9 and TRBJ2-7; D gene unclear. Trimming left V 5 bases short and J 6 bases short, with 14 bases between. The CDR3 consists of 13 residues. Per germline, CDR1 SEHNR and CDR2 FQNEAQ (reference sequence). CDR3 region: CASSAESPVEQYF. The CDR3, as DNA: TGTGCCAGCAGCGCGGAGTCGCCGGTCGAGCAGTACTTC.

This clonotype was observed a handful of times. The V gene is TRBV6-2 or TRBV6-3, the J gene TRBJ2-6; D remains unclear. This CDR3 spans 11 amino acids. Deletions cut 2 bases from V and 13 bases from J, with 6 bases between. In germline, CDR1 is MNHEY, CDR2 SVGEGT. The CDR3 is CASSYPGVLTF. Here the CDR3 DNA reads TGTGCCAGCAGTTACCCCGGGGTCCTGACTTTC.

In this sample, this clonotype turned up a few times. The chain employs TRBV10-1 and TRBJ2-5; D is ambiguous. With 5 bases removed from V and 0 bases from J, the gap between germline ends came to 7 bases. Germline CDR1 WNHNN, CDR2 SYGVQD (reference sequence). The CDR3 has 13 residues. CDR3 coding DNA: TGCGCCAGCAGTAAGTTGTACCAAGAGACCCAGTACTTC. It yields the protein CASSKLYQETQYF.

This clonotype was recorded at least ten times. The DNA for the CDR3 is TGTGCCAGCAGCTTCGGGACGGAATCCTACGAGCAGTACTTC. Protein product: CASSFGTESYEQYF. V usage is TRBV7-6 and J usage is TRBJ2-7, with D perhaps being TRBD1 or TRBD2 (5 bases each). Germline V gene sequence: CDR1 SGHVS, CDR2 FNYEAQ. The V gene lost 3 bases and the J gene lost 1 base, with 10 bases spanning the gap. This CDR3 contains 14 residues. The complete variable domain, with remaining parts taken from reference TRBV7-6 and TRBJ2-7, reads GAGVSQSPRYKVTKRGQDVALRCDPISGHVSLYWYRQALGQGPEFLTYFNYEAQQDKSGLPNDRFSAERPEGSISTLTIQRTEQRDSAMYRCASSFGTESYEQYFGPGTRLTVT.

This clonotype showed up just a few times. This chain connects TRBV9 to TRBJ1-2, with D unresolved. Germline V lookup: CDR1 SGDLS, CDR2 YYNGEE. Trimming shortened V by 0 bases and J by 8 bases, and 17 bases separated the two germline ends. The CDR3 has 15 amino acids. This CDR3 is CASSVGETPTGGYTF. CDR3 DNA: TGTGCCAGCAGCGTAGGCGAGACACCAACTGGGGGCTACACCTTC.

This clonotype has at least ten counts. This chain joins TRBV7-9 and TRBJ1-5; unclear D gene. Trimming took off 7 bases at V and 3 bases at J, with 13 bases between the two ends. Germline assignment: CDR1 SEHNR and CDR2 FQNEAQ (reference sequence). The CDR3 is 14 residues long. CDR3: CASNYGESNQPQHF. In DNA form, the CDR3 reads TGTGCCAGCAACTACGGGGAGTCCAATCAGCCCCAGCATTTT.

This clonotype was observed a handful of times. The chain joins TRBV5-1 to TRBJ2-7, with 8 nucleotides matching TRBD1. From germline, CDR1 is SGHRS and CDR2 YFSETQ. Unmatched junction bases numbered 2, after V lost 7 bases and J lost 2 bases. The CDR3 runs 12 residues. As DNA, the CDR3 is TGCGCCAGCCAGGACAGGGCCTACGAGCAGTACTTC. Amino acids: CASQDRAYEQYF.

The chain combines TRBV19 with TRBJ2-2; tentatively, D is TRBD1 (6 bases). The V end was cut by 3 bases, the J end by 4 bases, with 15 bases between. The germline V gene has CDR1 LNHDA and CDR2 SQIVND (reference sequence). This CDR3 comprises 16 residues. As DNA, the CDR3 is TGTGCCAGTAGTATTGCAGGCAGGGGCGGCACCGGGGAGCTGTTTTTT. Translating gives CASSIAGRGGTGELFF.

This clonotype was seen a handful of times. The chain recombines TRBV27 with TRBJ1-5; possibly TRBD1 for D (5 bases). The V gene lost 2 bases and the J gene lost 6 bases, with 17 bases spanning the gap. Germline CDR1 is MNHEY and CDR2 is SMNVEV (reference sequence). The CDR3 is 16 residues long. The DNA for the CDR3 is TGTGCCAGCAGTTTACGAGGAGGTAGGGGCGGTCAGCCCCAGCATTTT. Residues: CASSLRGGRGGQPQHF.

The chain employs TRBV27 and TRBJ2-7; D assignment may be TRBD1 or TRBD2 (5 bases each). The germline CDR1 and CDR2 sequences are MNHEY and SMNVEV (reference sequence). The CDR3 totals 14 residues. Trimming left V 6 bases short and J 6 bases short, with 18 bases between. The CDR3 coding sequence is TGTGCCAGCAGCCCACCCCGAGGGGCCGTCGAGCAGTACTTC. Translation: CASSPPRGAVEQYF.

The sample holds a few counts of this clonotype. The chain links TRBV7-9 to TRBJ2-5; TRBD2 matches 9 bases. With V trimmed by 1 base and J by 1 base, 7 bases remained unmatched. The CDR3 is made up of 17 amino acids. CDR1 SEHNR and CDR2 FQNEAQ come from the germline V gene (reference sequence). The CDR3 nucleotides are TGTGCCAGCAGCTTAGAGGAGCTAGCGGGGCTCCAAGAGACCCAGTACTTC. Residues: CASSLEELAGLQETQYF.

Many counts were recorded for this clonotype. V and J are TRBV7-9 and TRBJ2-1; tentatively, D is TRBD2 (5 bases). Germline V gives CDR1 SEHNR, CDR2 FQNEAQ (reference sequence). V was pared by 0 bases and J by 8 bases, with 5 bases between. This CDR3 has 12 residues. The DNA for the CDR3 is TGTGCCAGCAGCTTAGCGAGGGATGAGCAGTTCTTC. Translating gives CASSLARDEQFF.

This clonotype was observed at least ten times. The rearrangement links TRBV7-2 to TRBJ2-7, with TRBD2 matching over 8 bases. J gave up 1 base and V 2 bases, and 4 bases lay outside the gene matches. This CDR3 is built from 15 residues. Per germline, CDR1 SGHTA and CDR2 FQGNSA. The CDR3 nucleotides are TGTGCCAGCAGCTTATACGCGGGGGGTTCCTACGAGCAGTACTTC. Amino acids: CASSLYAGGSYEQYF.

This clonotype was seen many times. The J gene is TRBJ2-5, the V gene TRBV7-2; D remains ambiguous. Per germline, CDR1 SGHTA and CDR2 FQGNSA. The V gene lost 5 bases and the J gene lost 5 bases, with 12 bases spanning the gap. The CDR3 has 13 amino acids. The CDR3 here is CASSPTPTETQYF. The CDR3 coding sequence is TGTGCCAGCAGCCCGACGCCCACTGAGACCCAGTACTTC.

A few counts support this clonotype. V usage is TRBV29-1 and J usage is TRBJ2-7, with D possibly matching TRBD1 (5 bases). The CDR3 has 13 amino acids. Trimming took 0 bases from V and 6 from J, leaving 12 bases between them. The germline V gene encodes CDR1 SQVTM and CDR2 ANQGSEA. In nucleotides, the CDR3 is TGCAGCGTTGAAGAGGGGCCGATAACCGAGCAGTACGTC. It yields the protein CSVEEGPITEQYV.

The V gene is TRBV27, the J gene TRBJ2-7; tentative D call: TRBD2 (5 bases). The germline V gene encodes CDR1 MNHEY and CDR2 SMNVEV (reference sequence). The CDR3 is made up of 13 amino acids. V was clipped by 3 bases and J by 5 bases, with 11 bases between them. The CDR3 DNA is TGTGCCAGCAGTTTTGGACCCGGGGACGAGCAGTACTTC. Its translation: CASSFGPGDEQYF.